The sequence of this T cell receptor (beta chain) was determined in a study of metastatic and nonmetastatic thyroid tumors. The overall study: From malignant and benign thyroid patients, repertoires in blood and in tumor or nodule tissue were compared. Whole-study results and caveats: According to reports, the diversity of TCR beta was significantly higher in malignant thyroid tumors than in benign nodules, and this held in both blood and tumor samples.

On this clone: Its antigen is as yet unknown. The conserved final phenylalanine or tryptophan is absent from the CDR3, which likely points to a read error. The DNA is omitted, as the CDR3 cannot be located on it reliably, and the CDR3 follows TCRdb's listing.

Original processing notes: Using the CDR3 differences seen across clinicopathological groups, the authors built a distant-metastasis classifier for papillary thyroid cancer, which was meant to discriminate distant-metastatic patients. TCRdb re-called the PCR reads with MiXCR. The V and J calls and clone size come from TCRdb's table, not from the authors' own analysis. The repertoire includes approximately 69,000 clones, 13% to 15% of them detected once, and approximately 6.1% sits in the top ten. Patients underwent thyroid surgery, and none had received any treatment before it. The TCR sequence derives from a male donor with papillary thyroid cancer or a benign thyroid nodule (not recorded which). Some clones in this sample may be carry-over from other donors' samples. The sample was blood.

Here the CDR3 reads CASSIDGT. The rearrangement uses TRBV19 and TRBJ2-7. Germline V CDR1 and CDR2: LNHDA, SQIVND (reference sequence). The CDR3 spans 8 amino acids, including both terminal residues.